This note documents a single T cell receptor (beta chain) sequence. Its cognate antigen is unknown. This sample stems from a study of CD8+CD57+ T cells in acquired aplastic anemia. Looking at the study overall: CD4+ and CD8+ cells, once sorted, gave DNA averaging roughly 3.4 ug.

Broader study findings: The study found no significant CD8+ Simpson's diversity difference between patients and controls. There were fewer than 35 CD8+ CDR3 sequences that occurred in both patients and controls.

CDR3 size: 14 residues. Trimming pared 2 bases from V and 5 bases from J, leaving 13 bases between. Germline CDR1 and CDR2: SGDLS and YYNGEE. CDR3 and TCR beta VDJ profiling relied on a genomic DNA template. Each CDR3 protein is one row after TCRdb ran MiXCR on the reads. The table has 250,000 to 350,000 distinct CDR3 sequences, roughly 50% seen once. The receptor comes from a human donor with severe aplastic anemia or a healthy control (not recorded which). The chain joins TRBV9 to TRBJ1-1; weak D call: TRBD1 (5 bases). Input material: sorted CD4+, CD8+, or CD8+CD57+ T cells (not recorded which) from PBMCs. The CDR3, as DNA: TGTGCCAGCAGCGTGGGGCCCATAGATACTGAAGCTTTCTTT. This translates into CASSVGPIDTEAFF.